These 4 T cell receptor beta chains were all obtained from the same sample, sequenced in a study of chemoradiotherapy in HPV16-positive cancers. Only in-frame clones appear in the TCRdb table, and some are missing; sequencing was by immunoSEQ multiplex PCR. The table has about 23,000 clones, over 85% seen once. This material consisted of blood, taken from a patient who underwent chemoradiotherapy. Receptors were obtained from a human donor with HPV-associated anogenital cancer.

This chain uses TRBV5-6 with TRBJ1-4, with D hard to call. Germline CDR1 reads SGHDT; CDR2 reads YYEEEE. The CDR3 runs 16 residues. V lost 2 bases and J lost 10, with 21 bases in between. Here the CDR3 DNA reads TGTGCCAGCAGCTTTCCGGGCCCAAACAAAATGGGAAAACTGTTTTTT. Its protein is CASSFPGPNKMGKLFF.

This clone was seen only once. The chain employs TRBV9 and TRBJ1-1; D gene uncertain. Trimming took 0 bases from V and 1 from J, leaving 7 bases between them. Germline V gene data show CDR1 as SGDLS and CDR2 as YYNGEE. The CDR3 is 14 residues long. CDR3 in amino acids: CASSVGPANTEAFF. DNA for the CDR3: TGTGCCAGCAGCGTAGGCCCAGCGAACACTGAAGCTTTCTTT.

The chain joins TRBV6-6 to TRBJ1-6, with D possibly TRBD1 on 5 matching bases. Between the trimmed V and J ends, which lost 6 bases and 7 bases, there was a span of 16 bases. CDR1 MNHNY and CDR2 SVGAGI come from the germline V gene (reference sequence). The CDR3 is made up of 15 amino acids. CDR3 sequence (DNA): TGTGCCAGCAGCCAAGGCGGGGGTTGGAATTCACCCCTCCACTTT. It encodes CASSQGGGWNSPLHF.

The V call is TRBV5-1, the J call TRBJ2-2; maybe TRBD2 (5 bases). CDR3 length equals 16 residues. The germline CDR1 and CDR2 sequences are SGHRS and YFSETQ. V dropped 0 bases and J dropped 1 base, with 10 bases sitting between them. The CDR3 bases are TGCGCCAGCAGCTTGGGAAGAGGGAAGAACACCGGGGAGCTGTTTTTT. It is translated as CASSLGRGKNTGELFF.